Below, 20 T cell receptor beta chains from the same sample are listed, as sequenced in a study of control samples from healthy donors and cancer patients (dated by TCRdb to 2018 to 2020). Libraries came from the immunoSEQ multiplex PCR assay. This immuneACCESS table, as held by TCRdb, lists in-frame sequences with V and J called but not all clones. Of the missing ones, under half trace to an unresolved V gene in checked studies; the others have no known cause. In this sample the table shows some 130,000 clones, over 75% of which occur a single time. About 2.5% of the sample lies in the top ten. Sequencing was done on a sample of blood. These receptors all stem from a middle-aged man in good health.

The rearrangement joins TRBV18 to TRBJ2-7, with TRBD1 matching over 9 bases. The V and J ends lost 4 bases and 2 bases, in that order; junction bases with no gene match: 12. The CDR3 has 17 residues. Germline-derived CDR1 and CDR2 are KGHSH and LQKENI. This CDR3 is CASSRESPGQGAYEQYF. CDR3 sequence (DNA): TGTGCCAGCTCACGGGAATCACCGGGACAGGGAGCCTACGAGCAGTACTTC. The variable domain in full, with the rest retrieved from reference TRBV18 and TRBJ2-7, is NAGVMQNPRHLVRRRGQEARLRCSPMKGHSHVYWYRQLPEEGLKFMVYLQKENIIDESGMPKERFSAEFPKEGPSILRIQQVVRGDSAAYFCASSRESPGQGAYEQYFGPGTRLTVT.

V gene TRBV5-5 combines with J gene TRBJ2-7, with TRBD1 as a possible D gene (5 bases). The germline gives CDR1 SGHKS, CDR2 YYEKEE (reference sequence). There are 14 residues in the CDR3. Trimming shortened V by 1 base and J by 6 bases, and 14 bases separated the two germline ends. CDR3 protein: CASSLWQGRGEQYF. The DNA for the CDR3 is TGTGCCAGCAGCTTGTGGCAGGGTAGGGGCGAGCAGTACTTC.

J is TRBJ2-7 and V is TRBV6-5; D remains ambiguous. Trimming took 2 bases from V and 4 from J, leaving 3 bases between them. This CDR3 is built from 11 residues. Germline assignment: CDR1 MNHEY and CDR2 SVGAGI. The CDR3 loop reads CASSYLYEQYF. Written as DNA, the CDR3 is TGTGCCAGCAGTTACCTATACGAGCAGTACTTC.

This chain uses TRBV5-4 with TRBJ1-3; 9 nucleotides line up with TRBD1. The CDR3 is 15 amino acids. CDR1 is SGHNT and CDR2 is YYREEE in the germline V gene (reference sequence). J was trimmed by 2 bases and V by 5 bases; bases with no gene match: 5. DNA of the CDR3: TGTGCCAGCAGTTCCCGGGACAGGGCTGGAAACACCATATATTTT. The encoded protein is CASSSRDRAGNTIYF.

The chain uses TRBV4-1 and TRBJ2-3; D gene ambiguous. Germline CDR1 MGHRA, CDR2 YSYEKL. Trimming removed 2 bases at V and 6 bases at J, with 9 bases between. The CDR3 loop spans 13 amino acids. CDR3 in amino acids: CASSQLSVDTQYF. The DNA of the CDR3 is TGCGCCAGCAGCCAACTCAGTGTGGATACGCAGTATTTT.

The genes are TRBV3-1 (or the pseudogene TRBV3-2) and TRBJ2-1, with 13 bases aligning to TRBD2. Trimming at V came to 4 bases and at J to 0 bases, leaving 12 bases not matched to a gene. The CDR3 has 20 residues. Germline V gene sequence: CDR1 LGHDT, CDR2 YNNKEL (reference sequence). The CDR3 DNA reads TGTGCCAGCAGCCCGTGGGGGACTAGCGGGGCATCGAGCTCCTACAATGAGCAGTTCTTC. Its translation: CASSPWGTSGASSSYNEQFF.

About this clone itself: The same CDR3 arises from other DNA sequences in this sample as well. J is TRBJ2-2 and V is TRBV7-3, with no clear D. V was pared by 4 bases and J by 3 bases, with 3 bases between. Germline V gene data show CDR1 as SGHTA and CDR2 as FQGTGA. The CDR3 sequence is 12 residues long. The CDR3 DNA is TGTGCCAGCAGCTCATACACCGGGGAGCTGTTTTTT. This translates into CASSSYTGELFF.

This clone was observed a single time. The genes are TRBV7-9 and TRBJ2-3, with a possible D match to TRBD2 (7 bases). CDR1 and CDR2 from the germline V gene are SEHNR and FQNEAQ (reference sequence). The CDR3 runs 16 residues. Trimming took off 2 bases at V and 3 bases at J, with 15 bases between the two ends. As DNA, the CDR3 is TGTGCCAGCAGCTTATTTGCGGGGGCCTCGACAGATACGCAGTATTTT. Its protein product is CASSLFAGASTDTQYF.

This rearrangement joins TRBV6-5 to TRBJ1-6; D remains unclear. Trimming pared 2 bases from V and 5 bases from J, leaving 7 bases between. There are 14 residues in the CDR3. CDR1 MNHEY and CDR2 SVGAGI come from the germline V gene. The CDR3 here is CASSYRSNNSPLHF. The CDR3 nucleotides read TGTGCCAGCAGTTACCGGAGTAATAATTCACCCCTCCACTTT.

The chain joins TRBV25-1 to TRBJ1-4, with 9 bases fitting TRBD1. The length of the CDR3 is 16 residues. V dropped 4 bases and J dropped 6; count of bases not matched to a gene: 9. The germline V gene encodes CDR1 MGHDK and CDR2 SYGVNS. DNA of the CDR3: TGTGCCAGCAGTGGCAATCACAGGGGGCGATATGAAAAACTGTTTTTT. Protein: CASSGNHRGRYEKLFF. The complete variable domain, with remaining parts taken from reference TRBV25-1 and TRBJ1-4, reads EADIYQTPRYLVIGTGKKITLECSQTMGHDKMYWYQQDPGMELHLIHYSYGVNSTEKGDLSSESTVSRIRTEHFPLTLESARPSHTSQYLCASSGNHRGRYEKLFFGSGTQLSVL.

CDR3 coding DNA: TGCGCCAGCAGCCAAGAGGGGATAGAGTGGGGCACAGATACGCAGTATTTT. This codes for CASSQEGIEWGTDTQYF. The chain recombines TRBV4-1 with TRBJ2-3, with D hard to call. CDR3 length: 17 residues. The ends were cut back, 0 bases at V and 1 base at J, with 14 bases in the middle. Germline values: CDR1 MGHRA, CDR2 YSYEKL.

The genes are TRBV6-5 and TRBJ2-5, with D unresolved. The CDR3 sequence is 11 residues long. Germline-derived CDR1 and CDR2 are MNHEY and SVGAGI. V lost 8 bases and J 3 bases, leaving 7 bases between the germline ends. CDR3 loop: CASAREETQYF. CDR3 nucleotide sequence: TGTGCCAGCGCACGGGAAGAGACCCAGTACTTC.

The chain links TRBV12-3 or TRBV12-4 to TRBJ1-3; 9 positions match TRBD1. Trimming took 10 bases from V and 4 from J; bases not matched to a gene: 2. This CDR3 contains 12 residues. CDR3 DNA: TGTGCCATGGACAGGGGCGGAAACACCATATATTTT. Protein product: CAMDRGGNTIYF.

The J gene is TRBJ1-4, the V gene TRBV29-1; 9 bases align to TRBD1. J lost 8 bases, V lost 7 bases, and 5 bases had no gene match. The V gene's germline CDR1 is SQVTM and CDR2 ANQGSEA. The CDR3 contains 12 residues. The DNA of the CDR3 is TGCAGCGCAAGGACAGGGGTCGAAAAACTGTTTTTT. Its protein product is CSARTGVEKLFF.

J is TRBJ2-3 and V is TRBV29-1; 9 nucleotides line up with TRBD1. From germline, CDR1 is SQVTM and CDR2 ANQGSEA. With 6 bases clipped from V and 5 bases from J, the junction kept 3 bases outside the gene matches. This CDR3 has 12 amino acids. The CDR3, as DNA: TGCAGCGTCGGGACAGGGAGAGATACGCAGTATTTT. The encoded protein is CSVGTGRDTQYF.

This clone has more than one count but fewer than ten. The genes are TRBV5-6 and TRBJ2-1, with D tentatively TRBD1 (5 bases). Trimming left V 2 bases short and J 4 bases short, with 13 bases between. This CDR3 comprises 15 residues. Germline assignment: CDR1 SGHDT and CDR2 YYEEEE. The CDR3: CASSFDSPGYNEQFF. As DNA, the CDR3 is TGTGCCAGCAGCTTCGACAGCCCTGGGTACAATGAGCAGTTCTTC. The entire variable domain, with the rest obtained from reference TRBV5-6 and TRBJ2-1, is as follows: DAGVTQSPTHLIKTRGQQVTLRCSPKSGHDTVSWYQQALGQGPQFIFQYYEEEERQRGNFPDRFSGHQFPNYSSELNVNALLLGDSALYLCASSFDSPGYNEQFFGPGTRLTVL.

The genes are TRBV7-3 and TRBJ2-6; D gene unclear. The CDR3 consists of 18 residues. V lost 0 bases and J lost 0, with 12 bases in between. Germline V gene sequence: CDR1 SGHTA, CDR2 FQGTGA. Written as DNA, the CDR3 is TGTGCCAGCAGCTTAACGTTCTCGGGTTTCTCTGGGGCCAACGTCCTGACTTTC. This codes for CASSLTFSGFSGANVLTF.

This sequence joins TRBV7-2 and TRBJ1-3; no clear D gene. The CDR3 length is 12 residues. Germline CDR1 SGHTA, CDR2 FQGNSA. Trimming left V 9 bases short and J 3 bases short, with 9 bases between. The CDR3 protein is CARPEFGNTIYF. DNA of the CDR3: TGTGCCAGACCCGAGTTTGGAAACACCATATATTTT.

The V and J genes are TRBV7-6 and TRBJ2-2; a possible D gene is TRBD1 (6 bases). There are 14 residues in the CDR3. The germline V gene has CDR1 SGHVS and CDR2 FNYEAQ. The V and J ends lost 4 bases and 5 bases respectively, with 11 bases between them. The CDR3 region is CASSWTAGTGELFF. The DNA of the CDR3 is TGTGCCAGCAGCTGGACAGCAGGGACCGGGGAGCTGTTTTTT.

In regard to this clone: The junction shows a germline mismatch at one end, possibly a read error. The genes are TRBV2 and TRBJ2-1; 11 positions agree with TRBD2. The CDR3 extends over 17 amino acids. CDR1 is SNHLY and CDR2 is FYNNEI in the germline V gene. The CDR3 DNA follows: TGTGCCAGCAGTGGCGTGAATAGCGGGGGGGCCTATAATGAGCAGTTCTTC. Encoded protein: CASSGVNSGGAYNEQFF.